Below are 7 T cell receptor beta chains sequenced from a single sample in a study of PD-1 blockade in classical Hodgkin lymphoma. The repertoire was sequenced with immunoSEQ multiplex PCR; TCRdb's copy has only in-frame clones and lacks some. This table holds approximately 25,000 clones, 84% found once. Relapses following autologous stem cell transplantation were seen in all patients, with brentuximab vedotin exposure varying. Thawed PBMCs yielded CD4+ T cells through magnetic negative selection. The sample was CD4+ T cells from blood, taken at baseline. Receptors were obtained from a human donor with classical Hodgkin lymphoma.

The CDR3 sequence: CASSVGQGYGYTF. CDR3 DNA: TGTGCCAGCAGCGTAGGACAAGGCTATGGCTACACCTTC. The rearrangement uses TRBV7-2 and TRBJ1-2; the D gene is possibly TRBD1 (5 bases). V gave up 5 bases and J gave up 4 bases, with 11 bases separating them. The CDR3 has 13 residues. Germline V lookup: CDR1 SGHTA, CDR2 FQGNSA.

This chain links TRBV9 with TRBJ1-2; TRBD1 agrees at 7 bases. This CDR3 is built from 14 residues. The V and J ends lost 4 bases and 3 bases, in that order; junction bases with no gene match: 6. Germline V lookup: CDR1 SGDLS, CDR2 YYNGEE. The CDR3 sequence: CASSRGQSDYGYTF. The CDR3, as DNA: TGTGCCAGCAGCAGGGGACAGTCTGACTATGGCTACACCTTC.

The gene calls are TRBV27 and TRBJ1-5, with TRBD1 identical over 9 bases. The CDR3 has 15 amino acids. After removal of 6 bases from V and 2 bases from J, the junction contained 5 bases not matched to a gene. Germline values: CDR1 MNHEY, CDR2 SMNVEV (reference sequence). The CDR3 reads CASRGQGLGNQPQHF. The CDR3 nucleotides are TGTGCCAGCAGGGGACAGGGTTTAGGCAATCAGCCCCAGCATTTT.

The rearrangement links TRBV5-1 to TRBJ2-5; possibly TRBD2 for D (6 bases). V was pared by 5 bases and J by 2 bases, with 10 bases between. The CDR3 is 13 amino acids. The germline gives CDR1 SGHRS, CDR2 YFSETQ. The CDR3 is CASRISGQETQYF. In DNA, the CDR3 is TGCGCCAGCAGAATTAGCGGACAAGAGACCCAGTACTTC. Together with reference TRBV5-1 and TRBJ2-5, the CDR3 gives the full variable domain: KAGVTQTPRYLIKTRGQQVTLSCSPISGHRSVSWYQQTPGQGLQFLFEYFSETQRNKGNFPGRFSGRQFSNSRSEMNVSTLELGDSALYLCASRISGQETQYFGPGTRLLVL.

The chain uses TRBV6-5 and TRBJ1-2; D is perhaps TRBD1 (5 bases). The V gene's germline CDR1 is MNHEY and CDR2 SVGAGI. Trimming took off 4 bases at V and 7 bases at J, with 10 bases between the two ends. The CDR3 loop spans 12 amino acids. As DNA, the CDR3 is TGTGCCAGCAGTTCCAGGGCCTTTGGCTACACCTTC. This translates into CASSSRAFGYTF.

V is TRBV7-8 and J is TRBJ1-2; D is uncertain. The V end was cut by 5 bases, the J end by 0 bases, with 7 bases between. The germline V gene has CDR1 SGHVS and CDR2 FQNEAQ. The CDR3 runs 13 residues. This chain's CDR3 is CASSPDPNYGYTF. CDR3 coding DNA: TGTGCCAGCAGCCCCGACCCTAACTATGGCTACACCTTC.

The count of this clone is one. The rearrangement joins TRBV4-3 to TRBJ2-7; D not certain. This CDR3 has 16 amino acids. Trimming removed 1 base at V and 0 bases at J, with 13 bases between. Germline CDR1 LGHNA, CDR2 YSLEER. CDR3 amino acids: CASSQGPGRYSYEQYF. The CDR3 DNA sequence: TGCGCCAGCAGCCAAGGCCCCGGACGGTACTCCTACGAGCAGTACTTC.